This TCR beta chain was sequenced during a study of shared clonotypes between healthy human individuals. In the original workflow: From ImmunoSEQ came sequences covering only the junction and carrying no quality scores, so filtering differed. Sequencing used immunoSEQ multiplex PCR; TCRdb keeps in-frame clones, though not all of them. For V, J and clone size, that table is used; D and trimming come from the DNA. The data contain about 2.3 million clones, about 92% of them singletons. The V end lost 0 bases, the J end lost 10 bases, and 15 bases lay between the germline ends. This CDR3 is built from 14 residues. Germline V gene data show CDR1 as LNHDA and CDR2 as SQIVND (reference sequence).

Source material: naive CD4+ T cells from PBMCs. Subset specified: CD45RA+ positively selected. This chain uses TRBV19 with TRBJ1-1; D gene ambiguous. This receptor was taken from a man younger than 30 in good health. Some clones in this sample may be carry-over from other donors' samples. DNA of the CDR3: TGTGCCAGTAGTATAGAGCGGGGAGCCAAACCAGCTTTCTTT. This codes for CASSIERGAKPAFF.